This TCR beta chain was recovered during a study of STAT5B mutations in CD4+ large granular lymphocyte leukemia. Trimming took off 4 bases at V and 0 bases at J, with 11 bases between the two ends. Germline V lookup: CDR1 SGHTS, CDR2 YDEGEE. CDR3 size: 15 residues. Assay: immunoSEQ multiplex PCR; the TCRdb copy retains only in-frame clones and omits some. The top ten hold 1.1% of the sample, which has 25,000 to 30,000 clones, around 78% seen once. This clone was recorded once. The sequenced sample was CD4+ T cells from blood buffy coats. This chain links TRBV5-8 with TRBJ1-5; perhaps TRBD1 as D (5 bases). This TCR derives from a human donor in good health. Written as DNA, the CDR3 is TGTGCCAGCAGCAGCAGGGTTGGTAGCAATCAGCCCCAGCATTTT. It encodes CASSSRVGSNQPQHF. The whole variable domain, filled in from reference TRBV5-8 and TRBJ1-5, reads EAGVTQSPTHLIKTRGQQATLRCSPISGHTSVYWYQQALGLGLQFLLWYDEGEERNRGNFPPRFSGRQFPNYSSELNVNALELEDSALYLCASSSRVGSNQPQHFGDGTRLSIL.